Listed below are T cell receptor beta chains from one sample, sequenced in a study of blood T cell repertoires in COVID-19. TCRdb's table, derived via immunoSEQ multiplex PCR, lists solely in-frame clones and lacks some. The profile shows roughly 380,000 clones, around 91% of them singletons. The sequencing input was peripheral blood. These receptor sequences come from a middle-aged woman with COVID-19, enrolled during active disease. Both conserved end residues are part of each CDR3. D genes are given only for firm matches. Clone size, where shown, is once, few, many, or a class for clones that have expanded.

d_call	v_call	j_call	clone_size	cdr3_aa	cdr3_nt
NA	TRBV3-1/TRBV3-2	TRBJ2-2	NA	CASSQGGSGELFF	TGTGCCAGCAGCCAGGGGGGTAGCGGGGAGCTGTTTTTT
NA	TRBV5-1	TRBJ2-3	NA	CASSGGDTQYF	TGCGCCAGCAGCGGAGGGGATACGCAGTATTTT
TRBD2	TRBV18	TRBJ2-2	NA	CASSPGLAGYTGELFF	TGTGCCAGCTCCCCGGGACTAGCGGGATACACCGGGGAGCTGTTTTTT
NA	TRBV28	TRBJ1-4	NA	CASSFGGGTSEKLFF	TGTGCCAGCAGTTTCGGTGGAGGGACTAGTGAAAAACTGTTTTTT
TRBD2	TRBV4-3	TRBJ2-5	once	CASSQDLLAGKETQYF	TGCGCCAGCAGCCAAGATCTCCTAGCGGGGAAAGAGACCCAGTACTTC
TRBD2	TRBV9	TRBJ2-2	NA	CASSLRLAGRTGELFF	TGTGCCAGCAGCCTCCGACTAGCGGGAAGGACCGGGGAGCTGTTTTTT
TRBD2	TRBV3-1/TRBV3-2	TRBJ2-3	NA	CASSLGLAGGVDTQYF	TGTGCCAGCAGCCTGGGCCTAGCGGGGGGGGTAGATACGCAGTATTTT
TRBD1	TRBV4-3	TRBJ2-7	NA	CASSQGTGGIDEQYF	TGCGCCAGCAGCCAGGGGACAGGGGGCATCGACGAGCAGTACTTC
TRBD1	TRBV24-1	TRBJ2-5	NA	CATSVSGGSQETQYF	TGTGCCACCAGTGTATCAGGGGGCTCACAAGAGACCCAGTACTTC
TRBD1	TRBV4-1	TRBJ1-2	few	CASSQEQGARGYTF	TGCGCCAGCAGCCAAGAACAGGGGGCGCGAGGCTACACCTTC
NA	TRBV27	TRBJ1-1	NA	CASSFSQGNEAFF	TGTGCCAGCAGTTTTTCGCAGGGGAATGAAGCTTTCTTT
NA	TRBV7-3	TRBJ1-1	NA	CASSLQVNTEAFF	TGTGCCAGCAGCCTACAGGTAAACACTGAAGCTTTCTTT
TRBD1	TRBV19	TRBJ1-2	NA	CASRKDRANGYTF	TGTGCCAGTAGGAAGGACAGGGCCAATGGCTACACCTTC
NA	TRBV7-2	TRBJ1-4	NA	CASSLPNRWGDEKLFF	TGTGCCAGCAGCTTACCGAACAGGTGGGGGGATGAAAAACTGTTTTTT
NA	TRBV19	TRBJ2-1	NA	CASSTQQGYEQFF	TGTGCCAGTAGTACCCAACAGGGCTATGAGCAGTTCTTC
NA	TRBV12-3/TRBV12-4	TRBJ1-2	once	CASSFLLNYGYTF	TGTGCCAGCAGTTTCCTCCTTAACTATGGCTACACCTTC
NA	TRBV19	TRBJ1-2	NA	CASSPQENYGYTF	TGTGCCAGTAGTCCCCAGGAAAACTATGGCTACACCTTC
NA	TRBV9	TRBJ2-7	NA	CASSVASAQYEQYF	TGTGCCAGCAGCGTGGCTAGCGCCCAGTACGAGCAGTACTTC